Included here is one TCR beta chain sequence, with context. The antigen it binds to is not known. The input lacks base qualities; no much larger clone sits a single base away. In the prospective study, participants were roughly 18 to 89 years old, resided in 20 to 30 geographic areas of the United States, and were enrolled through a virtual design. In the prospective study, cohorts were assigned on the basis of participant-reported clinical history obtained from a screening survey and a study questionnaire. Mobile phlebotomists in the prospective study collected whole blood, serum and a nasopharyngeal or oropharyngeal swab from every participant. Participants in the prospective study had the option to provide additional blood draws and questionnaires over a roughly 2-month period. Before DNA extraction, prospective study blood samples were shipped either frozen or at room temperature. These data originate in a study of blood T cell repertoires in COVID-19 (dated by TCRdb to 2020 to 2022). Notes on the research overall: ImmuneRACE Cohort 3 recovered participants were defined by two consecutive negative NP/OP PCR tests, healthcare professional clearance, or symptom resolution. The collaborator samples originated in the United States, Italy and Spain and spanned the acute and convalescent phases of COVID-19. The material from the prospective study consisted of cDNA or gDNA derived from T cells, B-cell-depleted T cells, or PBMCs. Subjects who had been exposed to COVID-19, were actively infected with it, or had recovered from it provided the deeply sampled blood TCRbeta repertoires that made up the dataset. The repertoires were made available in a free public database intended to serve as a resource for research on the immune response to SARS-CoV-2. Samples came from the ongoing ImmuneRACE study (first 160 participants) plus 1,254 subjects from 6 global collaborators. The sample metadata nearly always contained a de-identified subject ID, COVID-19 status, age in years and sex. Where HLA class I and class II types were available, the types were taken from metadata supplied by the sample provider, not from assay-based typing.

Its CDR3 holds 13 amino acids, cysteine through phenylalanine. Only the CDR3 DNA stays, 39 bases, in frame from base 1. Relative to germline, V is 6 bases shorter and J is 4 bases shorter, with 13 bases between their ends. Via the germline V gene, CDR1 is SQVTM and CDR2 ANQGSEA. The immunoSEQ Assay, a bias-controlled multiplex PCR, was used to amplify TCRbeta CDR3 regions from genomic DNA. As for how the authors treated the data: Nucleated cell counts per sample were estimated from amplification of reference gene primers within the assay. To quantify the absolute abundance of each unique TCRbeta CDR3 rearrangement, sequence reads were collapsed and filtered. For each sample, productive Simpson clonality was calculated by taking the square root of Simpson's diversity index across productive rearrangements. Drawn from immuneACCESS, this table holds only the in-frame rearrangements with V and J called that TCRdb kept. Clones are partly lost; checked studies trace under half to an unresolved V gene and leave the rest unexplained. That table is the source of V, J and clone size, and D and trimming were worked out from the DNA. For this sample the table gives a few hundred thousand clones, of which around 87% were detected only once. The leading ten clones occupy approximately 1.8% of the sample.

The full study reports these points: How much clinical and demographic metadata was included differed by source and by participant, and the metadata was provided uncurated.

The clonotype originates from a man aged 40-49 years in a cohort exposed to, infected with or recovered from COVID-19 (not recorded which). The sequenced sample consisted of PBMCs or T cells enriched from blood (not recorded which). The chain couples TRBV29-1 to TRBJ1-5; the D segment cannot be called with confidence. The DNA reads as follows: TGCAGCGTACGGGGAGGGCCTAATCAGCCCCAGCATTTT. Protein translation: CSVRGGPNQPQHF. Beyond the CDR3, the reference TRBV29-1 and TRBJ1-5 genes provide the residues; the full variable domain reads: SAVISQKPSRDICQRGTSLTIQCQVDSQVTMMFWYRQQPGQSLTLIATANQGSEATYESGFVIDKFPISRPNLTFSTLTVSNMSPEDSSIYLCSVRGGPNQPQHFGDGTRLSIL.